This TCR beta chain was recovered during a study of identifying expanded T cells in peripheral blood. The germline V gene encodes CDR1 SGHKS and CDR2 YYEKEE (reference sequence). CDR3 length: 16 residues. V was trimmed by 4 bases and J by 0 bases, leaving 14 bases between them. Clones were sequenced by immunoSEQ multiplex PCR, and TCRdb holds only the in-frame ones, with some missing. The data hold about 58,000 clones, with approximately 82% observed a single time. The genes are TRBV5-5 and TRBJ1-5; no firm D call. Sequencing input: blood. The clonotype comes from a person aged 18-70 years in good health. This CDR3 reads CASSPAGFSSNQPQHF. CDR3 coding DNA: TGTGCCAGCAGCCCGGCGGGGTTTAGTAGCAATCAGCCCCAGCATTTT. Supplemented by reference TRBV5-5 and TRBJ1-5, the full variable domain reads DAGVTQSPTHLIKTRGQQVTLRCSPISGHKSVSWYQQVLGQGPQFIFQYYEKEERGRGNFPDRFSARQFPNYSSELNVNALLLGDSALYLCASSPAGFSSNQPQHFGDGTRLSIL.